This T cell receptor beta chain was sequenced in a study of beta chain features in type 1 diabetes. The overall study: Cell yields, gender and age were comparable in patients and healthy donors. General observations from the study: Although PCR might favor shorter templates, it would do so equally in patients and controls.

The CDR3 sequence is 12 residues long. V shed 8 bases and J shed 0 bases, with 7 bases lying between them. Germline V gives CDR1 MNHNY, CDR2 SVGAGI (reference sequence). In regard to this clone: Antigen: not known.

Expressed TCRB transcripts were sequenced because the entire RNA isolate underwent reverse transcription. Assay used: immunoSEQ multiplex PCR; TCRdb lists only in-frame clones, some missing. The table lists almost 350,000 clones, around 7.6% of them singletons. The receptor's source is a woman aged 18-29 years in good health. Sequencing was carried out using central memory CD4+ T cells from blood. The chain carries TRBV6-6 and TRBJ1-2; D gene uncertain. The CDR3 DNA reads TGTGCCAGCGATGAAGCTAACTATGGCTACACCTTC. This gives the protein CASDEANYGYTF.